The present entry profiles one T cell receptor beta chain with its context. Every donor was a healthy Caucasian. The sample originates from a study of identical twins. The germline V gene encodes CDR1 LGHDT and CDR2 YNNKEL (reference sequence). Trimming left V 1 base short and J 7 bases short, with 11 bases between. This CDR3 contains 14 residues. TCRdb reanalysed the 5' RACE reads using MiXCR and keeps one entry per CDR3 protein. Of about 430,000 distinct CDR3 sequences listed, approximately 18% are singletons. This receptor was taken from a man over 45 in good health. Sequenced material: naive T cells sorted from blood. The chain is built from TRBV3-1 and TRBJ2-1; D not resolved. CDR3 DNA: TGTGCCAGCAGCCAAGGTGTGGCATCAAATGAGCAGTTCTTC. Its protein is CASSQGVASNEQFF.